Below are 21 T cell receptor beta chains sequenced from a single sample in a study of tumor-infiltrating lymphocytes in primary liver carcinoma. A constant-region primer primed TCR beta cDNA synthesis from about 0.55 ug of total RNA. Library construction for TCR beta comprised three nested multiplex PCR rounds performed with slightly modified ARM-PCR. TRBV1-TRBV30 forward primers and a C-beta reverse primer were used in the first two PCR rounds, which each ran for 9 to 10 cycles. TCRdb fed the multiplex PCR reads into MiXCR, producing one record per CDR3 protein. The repertoire has about 310,000 distinct CDR3 sequences, around 50% of them found once; the top ten carry about 18%. Germline DNA was extracted alongside blood RNA, which was obtained from unsorted whole blood. Sample: peripheral blood. All receptors come from a woman aged 25 to 45 with primary liver carcinoma and hepatitis B virus infection.

A few counts support this clonotype. One end of the junction is discordant with germline, which a read error may explain. The chain recombines TRBV6-2 or TRBV6-3 with TRBJ2-5; 7 bases are shared with TRBD2. The CDR3 has 17 amino acids. From germline, CDR1 is MNHEY and CDR2 SVGEGT. The CDR3 region has the DNA TGTGCCAGCAGTCCCAGCGGGGCAGGGTCGCGTGGAGAGGCCCAGTACTTC. Its translation is CASSPSGAGSRGEAQYF.

As regards this clonotype: A much larger clone is a single base away; this may be a read error. The J gene is TRBJ1-3, the V gene TRBV6-5; possibly TRBD1 for D (6 bases). CDR1 and CDR2 (germline): MNHEY, SVGAGI. This CDR3 is built from 13 residues. The CDR3 is CVSGGQAGNTIYF. The DNA of the CDR3 is TGTGTCAGTGGGGGACAAGCCGGGAACACCATATATTTT.

In this sample, this clonotype turned up a few times. One base away lies a much larger clone, so this may be a sequencing read error. V gene TRBV11-3 combines with J gene TRBJ1-1; D is unresolved. The germline V gene encodes CDR1 SGHNT and CDR2 YENEEA. The CDR3 is 13 amino acids. The CDR3 spells CAGSSDSNTEAFF. DNA for the CDR3: TGTGCCGGCAGCTCGGATTCGAACACTGAAGCTTTCTTT. The variable domain in full, completed from reference TRBV11-3 and TRBJ1-1, reads EAGVVQSPRYKIIEKKQPVAFWCNPISGHNTLYWYLQNLGQGPELLIRYENEEAVDDSQLPKDRFSAERLKGVDSTLKIQPAELGDSAVYLCAGSSDSNTEAFFGQGTRLTVV.

Note on this clonotype: This sequence may be a read error, since a much larger clone differs from it by one base. The gene calls are TRBV4-3 and TRBJ2-5; the match to TRBD2 covers 10 bases. CDR1 LGHNA and CDR2 YSLEER come from the germline V gene. The length of the CDR3 is 14 residues. V gave up 7 bases and J gave up 5 bases; unmatched junction bases: 7. CDR3 in amino acids: CASNDSSGSETQYF. The CDR3 DNA sequence: TGCGCCAGCAACGACTCTAGCGGGAGTGAGACCCAGTACTTC.

This chain joins TRBV11-2 and TRBJ2-5, with D possibly being TRBD2 (7 bases). V was cut by 6 bases and J by 2 bases, with 19 bases left in between. CDR1 SGHAT and CDR2 FQNNGV come from the germline V gene. The CDR3 extends over 16 amino acids. CDR3 DNA: TGTGCCAGCAGTTTCCCGCACGGGGGGCGGCAAGAGACCCAGTACTTC. Encoded protein: CASSFPHGGRQETQYF.

This clonotype was detected ten times or more. This rearrangement joins TRBV6-2 or TRBV6-3 to TRBJ1-5, with a tentative D call TRBD1 (5 bases). Looked up from germline, CDR1 is MNHEY and CDR2 is SVGEGT. This CDR3 has 16 residues. The V end lost 7 bases, the J end lost 5 bases, and 21 bases lay between the germline ends. The CDR3 reads CASTKASWGVDQPQHF. For the CDR3, the DNA is TGTGCCAGCACCAAGGCCTCTTGGGGGGTCGATCAGCCCCAGCATTTT.

This clonotype was recorded many times. DNA for the CDR3: TGTGCCAGCAGCCCTAATACTAGCGGGCGAGAGACCCAGTACTTC. This gives the protein CASSPNTSGRETQYF. The J gene is TRBJ2-5, the V gene TRBV11-2; 9 bases are a match to TRBD2. CDR1 SGHAT and CDR2 FQNNGV come from the germline V gene. The CDR3 totals 15 residues. V lost 5 bases to trimming and J lost 4 bases; unmatched junction nucleotides: 8.

This clonotype was found once. The J gene is TRBJ2-7, the V gene TRBV11-2; D may match TRBD1 or TRBD2 (5 bases each). This CDR3 is 12 amino acids long. Trimming left V 4 bases short and J 12 bases short, with 16 bases between. Germline-derived CDR1 and CDR2 are SGHAT and FQNNGV. The CDR3 here is CASSSPGARSYF. Written as DNA, the CDR3 is TGTGCCAGCAGCTCCCCCGGGGCCCGGTCGTACTTC.

The gene calls are TRBV12-3 or TRBV12-4 and TRBJ2-7, with 8 nucleotides matching TRBD1. The ends lost 9 bases at V and 4 bases at J; junction bases unmatched: 8. CDR3 length: 13 residues. CDR3 bases: TGTGCCAGTCGCCTCAGGGGGCTTTACGAGCAGTACTTC. Protein: CASRLRGLYEQYF.

This clonotype was observed a handful of times. The rearrangement uses TRBV6-6 and TRBJ1-5, with 10 nucleotides matching TRBD1. The V gene end was trimmed by 4 bases and the J gene end by 6 bases; junction bases not matched to a gene: 12. CDR1 and CDR2 (germline): MNHNY, SVGAGI (reference sequence). CDR3 length: 17 residues. The CDR3 spells CASSSGQGWAASQPQHF. The CDR3 bases are TGTGCCAGCAGTTCGGGACAGGGGTGGGCAGCAAGTCAGCCCCAGCATTTT.

This clonotype has just a few counts. Possible read error: a much larger clone is one base away. This is likely a read error, given that the CDR3 carries no conserved phenylalanine or tryptophan at its end. CDR3 sequence (DNA): TGTGCCAGCAGTTTAACGGCAGGGGATCAGCCCCAGCATTCT. As protein: CASSLTAGDQPQHS. The chain is built from TRBV12-3 or TRBV12-4 and TRBJ1-5; TRBD1 is a possible D gene (6 bases). The germline V and J ends were trimmed by 2 bases and 5 bases, with 10 bases remaining between them. The CDR3 is 14 residues long.

Turning to this clonotype: This CDR3 is missing its conserved last phenylalanine or tryptophan, likely due to a read error. V usage is TRBV6-2 or TRBV6-3 and J usage is TRBJ2-7, with 9 positions matching TRBD2. The CDR3 loop spans 13 amino acids. The germline V gene encodes CDR1 MNHEY and CDR2 SVGEGT. The trim removed 5 bases at V and 6 bases at J, leaving 5 bases unmatched. CDR3 coding DNA: TGTGCCAGCAGTCGGAGCGGGAGGCCCGAGCAGTACTAC. Residues: CASSRSGRPEQYY.

In this sample, this clonotype turned up many times. The gene calls are TRBV6-6 and TRBJ1-2, with D possibly matching TRBD1 (5 bases). The CDR3 covers 12 residues. Germline V gives CDR1 MNHNY, CDR2 SVGAGI (reference sequence). V was trimmed by 6 bases and J by 10 bases, leaving 15 bases between them. The DNA for the CDR3 is TGTGCCAGCAGGAGACAGACCAGGGACTACACCTTC. Protein sequence: CASRRQTRDYTF.

As for this clonotype: With a much larger clone just one base away, this may be a read error. The chain uses TRBV29-1 and TRBJ2-1, with TRBD1 as a possible D gene (6 bases). Germline V gene sequence: CDR1 SQVTM, CDR2 ANQGSEA. The ends were cut back, 6 bases at V and 4 bases at J, with 13 bases in the middle. The length of the CDR3 is 13 residues. The CDR3 is CSVQGTEYNEQFF. CDR3 sequence (DNA): TGCAGCGTACAGGGAACCGAATACAATGAGCAGTTCTTC.

V is TRBV7-9 and J is TRBJ1-1; D remains ambiguous. Germline loops: CDR1 SEHNR, CDR2 FQNEAQ (reference sequence). CDR3 size: 13 residues. Trimming took 3 bases from V and 10 from J, leaving 15 bases between them. CDR3: CASSFPGGLGAFF. DNA for the CDR3: TGTGCCAGCAGCTTCCCCGGAGGGCTTGGAGCTTTCTTT.

This clonotype has more than one count but fewer than ten. This may be a read error, as it is one base from a much larger clone. The chain employs TRBV29-1 and TRBJ2-6; weak D call: TRBD1 (5 bases). The V gene's germline CDR1 is SQVTM and CDR2 ANQGSEA. CDR3 length: 15 residues. V lost 7 bases and J lost 1, with 14 bases in between. The CDR3 DNA is TGCAGCGAGGACGACAGCCTATCTGGGGCCAACGTCCTGACTTTC. Translating it yields CSEDDSLSGANVLTF. The full variable domain, with the rest looked up from reference TRBV29-1 and TRBJ2-6, is SAVISQKPSRDICQRGTSLTIQCQVDSQVTMMFWYRQQPGQSLTLIATANQGSEATYESGFVIDKFPISRPNLTFSTLTVSNMSPEDSSIYLCSEDDSLSGANVLTFGAGSRLTVL.

Concerning this clonotype itself: A much larger clone sits a single nucleotide away, making a read error possible. This chain links TRBV12-3 or TRBV12-4 with TRBJ2-5; TRBD2 matches at 8 bases. J lost 6 bases, V lost 5 bases, and 11 bases had no gene match. The CDR3 loop spans 15 amino acids. DNA for the CDR3: TGTGCCAGCAGTGTCGGGGGGGGGACCAGTCAGACCCAGTACTTC. As protein: CASSVGGGTSQTQYF.

Concerning this clonotype: A much larger clonotype is one base distant, so this may be a read error. CDR3 region: CTSSQVVLAGVVSYNEQFF. DNA of the CDR3: TGCACCAGCAGCCAAGTTGTACTAGCGGGAGTCGTTTCCTACAATGAGCAGTTCTTC. The chain recombines TRBV4-3 with TRBJ2-1, with TRBD2 identical over 11 bases. CDR3 length: 19 residues. Germline V CDR1 and CDR2: LGHNA, YSLEER.

The J gene is TRBJ1-1, the V gene TRBV29-1; possibly TRBD1 for D (6 bases). This CDR3 is built from 14 residues. CDR1 is SQVTM, CDR2 ANQGSEA, per germline. V was trimmed by 7 bases and J by 4 bases, leaving 19 bases between them. The CDR3 loop is CSALRQARGTEAFF. CDR3 DNA: TGCAGCGCTTTAAGACAGGCCCGGGGCACTGAAGCTTTCTTT.

Turning to this clonotype: The germline gene is not matched at one end of the junction; a read error may be the cause. The rearrangement uses TRBV18 and TRBJ1-3, with 7 bases lining up with TRBD1. The germline gives CDR1 KGHSH, CDR2 LQKENI. The CDR3 runs 19 residues. CDR3 protein: CASSIKAGTATFSGNTVYF. CDR3 sequence (DNA): TGTGCCAGCTCGATAAAGGCCGGGACAGCGACCTTCTCTGGAAACACCGTATATTTT.

This clonotype was seen a few times. The genes are TRBV7-9 and TRBJ1-4; D may be TRBD1 (6 bases). The germline V and J ends were trimmed by 3 bases and 8 bases, with 13 bases remaining between them. CDR1 and CDR2 from the germline V gene are SEHNR and FQNEAQ (reference sequence). This CDR3 region has 14 residues. The CDR3 nucleotides are TGTGCCAGCAGCTTCGCACAGGGAGGGGAAAAACTGTTTTTT. Protein product: CASSFAQGGEKLFF.